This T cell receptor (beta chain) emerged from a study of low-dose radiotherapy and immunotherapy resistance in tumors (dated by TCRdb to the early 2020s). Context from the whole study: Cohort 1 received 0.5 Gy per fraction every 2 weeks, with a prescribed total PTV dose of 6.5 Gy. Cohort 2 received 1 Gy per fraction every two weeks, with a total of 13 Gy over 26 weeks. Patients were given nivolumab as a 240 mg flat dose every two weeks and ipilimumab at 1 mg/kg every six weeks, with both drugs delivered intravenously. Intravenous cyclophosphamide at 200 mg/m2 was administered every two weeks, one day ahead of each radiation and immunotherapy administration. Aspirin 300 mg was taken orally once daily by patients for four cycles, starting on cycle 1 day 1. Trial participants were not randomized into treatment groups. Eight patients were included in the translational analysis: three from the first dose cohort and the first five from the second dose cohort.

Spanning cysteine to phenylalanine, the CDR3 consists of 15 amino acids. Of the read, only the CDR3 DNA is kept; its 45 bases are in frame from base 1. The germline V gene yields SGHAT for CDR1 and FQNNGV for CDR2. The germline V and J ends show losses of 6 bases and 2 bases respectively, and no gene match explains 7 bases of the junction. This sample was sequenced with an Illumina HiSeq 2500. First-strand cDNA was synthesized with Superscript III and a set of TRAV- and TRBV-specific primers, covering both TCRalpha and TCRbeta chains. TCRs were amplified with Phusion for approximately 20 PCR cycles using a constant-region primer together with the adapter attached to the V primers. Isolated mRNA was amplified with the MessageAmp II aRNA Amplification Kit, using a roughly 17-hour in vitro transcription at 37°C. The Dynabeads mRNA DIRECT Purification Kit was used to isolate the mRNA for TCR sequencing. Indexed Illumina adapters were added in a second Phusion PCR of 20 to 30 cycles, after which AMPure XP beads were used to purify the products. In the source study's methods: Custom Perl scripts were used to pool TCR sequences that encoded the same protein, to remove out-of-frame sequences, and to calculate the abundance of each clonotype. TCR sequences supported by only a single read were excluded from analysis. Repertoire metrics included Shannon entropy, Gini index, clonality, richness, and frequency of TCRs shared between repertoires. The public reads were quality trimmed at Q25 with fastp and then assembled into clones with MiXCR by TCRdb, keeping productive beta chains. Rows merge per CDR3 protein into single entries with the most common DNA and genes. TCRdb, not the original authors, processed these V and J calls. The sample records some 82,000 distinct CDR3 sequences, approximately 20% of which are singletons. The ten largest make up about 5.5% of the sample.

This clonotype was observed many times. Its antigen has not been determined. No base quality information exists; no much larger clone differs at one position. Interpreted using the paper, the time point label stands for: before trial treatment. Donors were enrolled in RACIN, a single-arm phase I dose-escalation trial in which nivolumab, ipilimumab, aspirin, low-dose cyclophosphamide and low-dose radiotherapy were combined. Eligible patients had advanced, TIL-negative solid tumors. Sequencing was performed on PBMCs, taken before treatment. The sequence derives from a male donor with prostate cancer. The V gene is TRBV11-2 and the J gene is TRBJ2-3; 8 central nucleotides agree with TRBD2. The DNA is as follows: TGTGCCAGCAGGAAGAGCGGGGGACTCACAGATACGCAGTATTTT. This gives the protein CASRKSGGLTDTQYF.